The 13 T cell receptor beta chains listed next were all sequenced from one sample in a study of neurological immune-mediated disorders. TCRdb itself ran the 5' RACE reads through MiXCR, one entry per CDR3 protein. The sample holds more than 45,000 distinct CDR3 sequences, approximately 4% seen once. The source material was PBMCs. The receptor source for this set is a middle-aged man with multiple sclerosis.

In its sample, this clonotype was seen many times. CDR3 in DNA: TGCAGTGCCCCATTTCCTCCGGGACTATACAATGAGCAGTTCTTC. Amino acid sequence: CSAPFPPGLYNEQFF. The rearrangement uses TRBV20-1 and TRBJ2-1; 7 bases agree with TRBD2. The CDR3 has 15 residues. The J segment lost 4 bases and the V segment lost 6 bases, leaving 12 bases of the junction unmatched. The germline V gene encodes CDR1 DFQATT and CDR2 SNEGSKA (reference sequence).

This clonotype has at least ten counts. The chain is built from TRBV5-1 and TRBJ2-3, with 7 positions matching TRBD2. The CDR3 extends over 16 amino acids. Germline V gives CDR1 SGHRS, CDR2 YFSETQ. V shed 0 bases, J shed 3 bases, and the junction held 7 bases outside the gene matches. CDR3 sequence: CASSLAGGRRTDTQYF. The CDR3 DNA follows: TGCGCCAGCAGCTTGGCCGGGGGGAGGAGGACAGATACGCAGTATTTT.

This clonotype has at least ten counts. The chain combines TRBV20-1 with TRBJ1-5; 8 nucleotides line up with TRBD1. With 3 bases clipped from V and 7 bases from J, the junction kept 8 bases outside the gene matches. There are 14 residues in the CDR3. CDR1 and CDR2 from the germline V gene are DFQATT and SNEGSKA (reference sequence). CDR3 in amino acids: CSASWVDRDQPQHF. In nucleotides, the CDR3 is TGCAGTGCTAGTTGGGTGGACAGGGACCAGCCCCAGCATTTT.

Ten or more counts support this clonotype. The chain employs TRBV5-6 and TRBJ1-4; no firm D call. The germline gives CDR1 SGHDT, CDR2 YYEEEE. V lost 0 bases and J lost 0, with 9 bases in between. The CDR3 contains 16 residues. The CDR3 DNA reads TGTGCCAGCAGCTTGGTCCGTAGCTCAACTAATGAAAAACTGTTTTTT. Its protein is CASSLVRSSTNEKLFF.

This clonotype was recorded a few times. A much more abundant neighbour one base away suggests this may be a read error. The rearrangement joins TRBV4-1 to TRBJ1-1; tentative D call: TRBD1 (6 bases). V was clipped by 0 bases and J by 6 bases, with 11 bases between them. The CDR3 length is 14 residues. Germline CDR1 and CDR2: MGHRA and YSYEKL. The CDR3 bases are TGCGCCAGCAGCCAAGAGGAAAAGGGGGCTGAAGCTTTCTTT. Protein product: CASSQEEKGAEAFF.

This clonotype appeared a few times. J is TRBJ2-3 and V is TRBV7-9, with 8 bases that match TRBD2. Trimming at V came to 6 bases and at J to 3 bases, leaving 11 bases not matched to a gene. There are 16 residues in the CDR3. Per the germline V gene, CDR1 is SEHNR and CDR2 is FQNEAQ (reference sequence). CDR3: CASSNNPGLVTDTQYF. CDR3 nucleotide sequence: TGTGCCAGCAGTAACAACCCGGGACTAGTTACAGATACGCAGTATTTT.

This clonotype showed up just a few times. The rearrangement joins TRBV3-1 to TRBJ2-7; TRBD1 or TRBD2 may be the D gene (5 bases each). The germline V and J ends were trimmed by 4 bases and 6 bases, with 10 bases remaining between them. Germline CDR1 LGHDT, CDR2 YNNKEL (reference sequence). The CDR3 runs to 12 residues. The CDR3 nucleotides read TGTGCCAGCAGCCGGGGGTCCGGCGAGCAGTACTTC. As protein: CASSRGSGEQYF.

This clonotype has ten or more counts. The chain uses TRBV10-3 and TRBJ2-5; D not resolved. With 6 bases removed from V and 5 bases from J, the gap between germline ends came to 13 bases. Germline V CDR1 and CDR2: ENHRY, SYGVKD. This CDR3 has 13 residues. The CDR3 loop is CAIRGNLGETQYF. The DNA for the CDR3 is TGTGCCATCAGAGGTAATCTCGGGGAGACCCAGTACTTC.

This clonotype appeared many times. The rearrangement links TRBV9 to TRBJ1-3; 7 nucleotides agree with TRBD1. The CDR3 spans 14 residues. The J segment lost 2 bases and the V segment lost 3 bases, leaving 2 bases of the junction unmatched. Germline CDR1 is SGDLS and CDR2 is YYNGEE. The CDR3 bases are TGTGCCAGCAGCGCACAGGGGACTGGAAACACCATATATTTT. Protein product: CASSAQGTGNTIYF.

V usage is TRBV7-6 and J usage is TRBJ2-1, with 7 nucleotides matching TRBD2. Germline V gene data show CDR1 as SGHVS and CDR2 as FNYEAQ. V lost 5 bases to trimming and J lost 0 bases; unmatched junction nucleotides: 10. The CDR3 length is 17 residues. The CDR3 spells CASSPSPRGSSYNEQFF. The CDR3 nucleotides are TGTGCCAGCAGCCCATCCCCCCGCGGGAGCTCCTACAATGAGCAGTTCTTC. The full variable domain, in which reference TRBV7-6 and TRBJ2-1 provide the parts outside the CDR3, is GAGVSQSPRYKVTKRGQDVALRCDPISGHVSLYWYRQALGQGPEFLTYFNYEAQQDKSGLPNDRFSAERPEGSISTLTIQRTEQRDSAMYRCASSPSPRGSSYNEQFFGPGTRLTVL.

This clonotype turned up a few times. The CDR3 is CASSLASGSTDTQYF. DNA of the CDR3: TGCGCCAGCAGCTTGGCAAGCGGGAGCACAGATACGCAGTATTTT. The V call is TRBV5-1, the J call TRBJ2-3, with D maybe TRBD2 (6 bases). The germline V gene encodes CDR1 SGHRS and CDR2 YFSETQ. The V end was cut by 0 bases, the J end by 0 bases, with 8 bases between. The CDR3 sequence is 15 residues long.

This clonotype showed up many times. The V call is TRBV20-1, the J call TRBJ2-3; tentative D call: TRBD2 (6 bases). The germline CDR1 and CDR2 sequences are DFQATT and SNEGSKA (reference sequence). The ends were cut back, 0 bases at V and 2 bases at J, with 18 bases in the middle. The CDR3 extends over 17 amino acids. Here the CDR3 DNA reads TGCAGTGCTAGAGATGGGTTCGGGGACTTGATCACAGATACGCAGTATTTT. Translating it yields CSARDGFGDLITDTQYF.

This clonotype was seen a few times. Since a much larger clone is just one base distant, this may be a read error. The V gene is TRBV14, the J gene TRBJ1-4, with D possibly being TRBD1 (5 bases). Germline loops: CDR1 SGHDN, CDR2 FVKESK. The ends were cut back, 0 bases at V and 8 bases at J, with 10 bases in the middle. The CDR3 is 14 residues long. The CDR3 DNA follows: TGTGCCAGCAGCCAAGATTTAGGGGCGGAAAAACTGTTTTTT. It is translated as CASSQDLGAEKLFF.